This T cell receptor (beta chain) was obtained from a study of a mutant IDH1 vaccine in newly diagnosed glioma. Study context: Radiotherapy alone preceded vaccination by 4-6 weeks; alternatively, vaccination started with temozolomide cycles. V12 took place at week 35, and V13 at week 47.

Time point specified: week 35, safety follow-up. Vaccine doses each comprised 300 ug of mutant IDH1 20-mer peptide, with topical imiquimod. Vaccinations, eight in total, occurred in weeks 1, 3, 5, 7, 11, 15, 19, 23. TCRdb's copy holds only in-frame clones and misses some; the assay was immunoSEQ multiplex PCR. Of approximately 50,000 clones listed, 85% to 90% are singletons. Turning to this clone: Its target is unknown.

CDR3 size: 15 residues. With 0 bases removed from V and 1 base from J, the gap between germline ends came to 9 bases. Germline V gene sequence: CDR1 KGHSH, CDR2 LQKENI. Study-level results: Researchers report vaccine-induced immune responses in approximately 95% of patients.

The receptor was derived from a man in his forties or fifties with glioma. This specimen was PBMCs, taken from a glioma patient whose treatment included an IDH1 peptide vaccine. The chain couples TRBV18 to TRBJ1-1; TRBD1 is a possible D gene (6 bases). For the CDR3, the DNA is TGTGCCAGCTCACCACCGTACAGGGCGAACACTGAAGCTTTCTTT. Translated, it gives CASSPPYRANTEAFF.